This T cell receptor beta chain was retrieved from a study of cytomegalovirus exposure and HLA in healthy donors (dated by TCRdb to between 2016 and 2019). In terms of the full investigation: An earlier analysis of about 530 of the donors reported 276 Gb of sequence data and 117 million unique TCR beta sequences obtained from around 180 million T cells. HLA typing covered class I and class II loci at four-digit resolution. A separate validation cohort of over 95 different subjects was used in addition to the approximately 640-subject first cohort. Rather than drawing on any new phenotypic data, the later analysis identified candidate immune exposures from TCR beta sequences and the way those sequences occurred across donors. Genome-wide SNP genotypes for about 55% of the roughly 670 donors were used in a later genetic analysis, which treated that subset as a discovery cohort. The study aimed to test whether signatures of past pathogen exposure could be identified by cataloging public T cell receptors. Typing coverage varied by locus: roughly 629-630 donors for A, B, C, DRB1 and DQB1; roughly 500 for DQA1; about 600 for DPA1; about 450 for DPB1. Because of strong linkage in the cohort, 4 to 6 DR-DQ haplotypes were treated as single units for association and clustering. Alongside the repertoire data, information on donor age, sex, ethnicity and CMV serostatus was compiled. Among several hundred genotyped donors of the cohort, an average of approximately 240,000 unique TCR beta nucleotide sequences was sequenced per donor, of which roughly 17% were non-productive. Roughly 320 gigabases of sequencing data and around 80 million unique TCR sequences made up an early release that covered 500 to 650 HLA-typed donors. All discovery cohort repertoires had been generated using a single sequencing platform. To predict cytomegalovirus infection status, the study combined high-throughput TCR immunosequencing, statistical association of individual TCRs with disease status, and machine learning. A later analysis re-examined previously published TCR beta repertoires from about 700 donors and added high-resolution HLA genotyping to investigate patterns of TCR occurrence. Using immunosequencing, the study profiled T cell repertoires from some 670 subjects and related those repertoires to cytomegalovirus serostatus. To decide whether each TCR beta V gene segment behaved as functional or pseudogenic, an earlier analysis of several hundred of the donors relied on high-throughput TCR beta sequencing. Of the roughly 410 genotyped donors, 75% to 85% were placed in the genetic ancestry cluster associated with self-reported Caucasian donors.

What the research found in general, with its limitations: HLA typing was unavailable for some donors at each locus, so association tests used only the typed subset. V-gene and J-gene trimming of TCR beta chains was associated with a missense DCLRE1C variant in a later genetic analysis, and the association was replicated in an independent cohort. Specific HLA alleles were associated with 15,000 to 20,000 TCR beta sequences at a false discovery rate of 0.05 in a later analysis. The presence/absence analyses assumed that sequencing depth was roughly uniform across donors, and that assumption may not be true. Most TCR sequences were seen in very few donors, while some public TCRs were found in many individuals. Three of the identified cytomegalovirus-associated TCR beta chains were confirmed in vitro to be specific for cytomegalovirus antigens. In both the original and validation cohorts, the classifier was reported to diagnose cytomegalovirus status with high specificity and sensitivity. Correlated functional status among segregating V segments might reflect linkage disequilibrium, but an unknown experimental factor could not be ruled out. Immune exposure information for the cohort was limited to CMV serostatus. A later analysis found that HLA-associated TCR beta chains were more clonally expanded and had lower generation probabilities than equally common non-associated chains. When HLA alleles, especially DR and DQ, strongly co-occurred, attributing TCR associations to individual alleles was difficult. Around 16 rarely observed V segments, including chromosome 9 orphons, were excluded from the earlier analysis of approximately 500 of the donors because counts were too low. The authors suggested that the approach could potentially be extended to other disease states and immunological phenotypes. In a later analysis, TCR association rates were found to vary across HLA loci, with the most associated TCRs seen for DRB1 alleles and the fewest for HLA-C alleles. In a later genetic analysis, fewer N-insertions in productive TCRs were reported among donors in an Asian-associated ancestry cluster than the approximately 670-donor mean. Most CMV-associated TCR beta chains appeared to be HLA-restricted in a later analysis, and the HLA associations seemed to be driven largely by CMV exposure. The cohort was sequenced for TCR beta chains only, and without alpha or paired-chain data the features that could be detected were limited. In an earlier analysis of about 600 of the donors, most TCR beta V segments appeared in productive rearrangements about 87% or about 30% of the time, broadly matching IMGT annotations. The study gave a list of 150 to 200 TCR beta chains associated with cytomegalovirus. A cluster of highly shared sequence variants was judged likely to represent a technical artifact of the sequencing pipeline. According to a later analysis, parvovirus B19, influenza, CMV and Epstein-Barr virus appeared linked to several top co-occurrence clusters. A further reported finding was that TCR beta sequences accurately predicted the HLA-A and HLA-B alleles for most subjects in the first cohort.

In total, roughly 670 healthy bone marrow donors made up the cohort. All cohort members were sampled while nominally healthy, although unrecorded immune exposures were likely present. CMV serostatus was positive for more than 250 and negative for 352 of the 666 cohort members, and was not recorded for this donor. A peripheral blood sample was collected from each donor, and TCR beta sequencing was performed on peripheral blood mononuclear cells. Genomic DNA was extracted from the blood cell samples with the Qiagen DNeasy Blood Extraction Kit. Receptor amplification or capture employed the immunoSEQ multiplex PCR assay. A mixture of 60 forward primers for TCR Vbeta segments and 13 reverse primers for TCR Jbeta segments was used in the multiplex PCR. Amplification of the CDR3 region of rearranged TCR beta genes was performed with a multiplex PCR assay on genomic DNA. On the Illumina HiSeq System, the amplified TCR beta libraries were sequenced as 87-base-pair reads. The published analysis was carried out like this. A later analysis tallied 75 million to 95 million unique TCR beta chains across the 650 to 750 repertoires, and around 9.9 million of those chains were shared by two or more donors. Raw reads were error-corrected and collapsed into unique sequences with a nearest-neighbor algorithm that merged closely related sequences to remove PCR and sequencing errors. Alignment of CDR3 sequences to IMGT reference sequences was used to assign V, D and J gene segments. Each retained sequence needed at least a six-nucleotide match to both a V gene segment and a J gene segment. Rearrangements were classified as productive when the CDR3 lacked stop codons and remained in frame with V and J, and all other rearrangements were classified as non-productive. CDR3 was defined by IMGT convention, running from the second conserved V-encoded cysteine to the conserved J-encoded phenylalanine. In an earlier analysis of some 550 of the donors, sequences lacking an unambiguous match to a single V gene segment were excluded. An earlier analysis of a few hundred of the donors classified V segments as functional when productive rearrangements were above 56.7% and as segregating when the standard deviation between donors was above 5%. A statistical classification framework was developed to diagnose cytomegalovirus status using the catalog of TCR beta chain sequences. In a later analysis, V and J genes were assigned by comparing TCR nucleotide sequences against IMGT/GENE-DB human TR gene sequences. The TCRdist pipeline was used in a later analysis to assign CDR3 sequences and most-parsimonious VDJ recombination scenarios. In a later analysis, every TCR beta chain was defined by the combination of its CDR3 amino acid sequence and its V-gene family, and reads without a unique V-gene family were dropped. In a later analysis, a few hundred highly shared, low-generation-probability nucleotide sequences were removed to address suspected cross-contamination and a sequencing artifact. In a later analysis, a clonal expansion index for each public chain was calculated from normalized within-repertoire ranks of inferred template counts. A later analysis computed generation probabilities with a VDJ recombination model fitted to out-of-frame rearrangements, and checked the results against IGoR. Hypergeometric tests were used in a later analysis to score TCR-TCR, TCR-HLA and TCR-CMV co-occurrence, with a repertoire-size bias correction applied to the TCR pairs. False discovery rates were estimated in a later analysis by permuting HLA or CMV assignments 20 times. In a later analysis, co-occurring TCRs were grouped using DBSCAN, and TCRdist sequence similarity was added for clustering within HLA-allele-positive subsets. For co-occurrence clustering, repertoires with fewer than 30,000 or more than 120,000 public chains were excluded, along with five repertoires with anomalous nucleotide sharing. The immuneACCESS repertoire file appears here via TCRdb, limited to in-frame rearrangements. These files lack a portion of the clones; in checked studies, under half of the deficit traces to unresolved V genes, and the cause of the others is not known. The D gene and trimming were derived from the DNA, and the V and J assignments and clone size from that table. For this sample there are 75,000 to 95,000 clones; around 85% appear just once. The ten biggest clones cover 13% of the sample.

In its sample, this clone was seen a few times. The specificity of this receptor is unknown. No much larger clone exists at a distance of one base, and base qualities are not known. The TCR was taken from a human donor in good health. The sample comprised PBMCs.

The CDR3 sequence is CASSQENGYEQYF. DNA sequence: TGCGCCAGCAGCCAAGAAAACGGTTACGAGCAGTACTTC. The rearrangement combines TRBV4-3 with TRBJ2-7, with the D gene uncertain. The V and J ends are trimmed by 0 bases and 4 bases, leaving 7 bases between them. CDR1 LGHNA and CDR2 YSLEER are derived from the germline V gene. The CDR3 goes from the cysteine to the phenylalanine over 13 residues. The DNA shown is the 39-base CDR3, in frame from base 1.